This section outlines one T cell receptor beta chain sequence together with its context. Germline CDR1 and CDR2: MNHNY and SVGAGI (reference sequence). Trimming took 6 bases from V and 2 from J; bases not matched to a gene: 4. This CDR3 spans 14 amino acids. Sequencing used immunoSEQ multiplex PCR; TCRdb keeps in-frame clones, though not all of them. This sample has about 610,000 clones; 97% occur once, and the top ten carry around 0.058%. Naive CD45RA+ and memory CD45RA-negative subsets were split from CD4+ cells. The data derive from a study of shared clonotypes between healthy human individuals. Sequenced input: naive CD4+ T cells sorted from blood. Subset reported: CD45RA+ positively selected. The sequence was obtained from a woman aged 30 to 39 in good health. This rearrangement joins TRBV6-6 to TRBJ1-5; 7 bases are a match to TRBD1. The CDR3 DNA sequence: TGTGCCAGCAGACCTGACAGGGGCAATCAGCCCCAGCATTTT. This sequence encodes CASRPDRGNQPQHF.